What follows describes a single T cell receptor beta chain. The sample belongs to a study of shared clonotypes between healthy human individuals. Profiled with immunoSEQ multiplex PCR; TCRdb holds only in-frame clones, not every one. The sample holds some 2,500,000 clones, over 85% seen once. Sample: naive CD4+ T cells from PBMCs. The subset: CD45RA+ positively selected. The TCR was taken from a man aged 18 to 29 in good health. Some clones in this sample may be carry-over from other donors' samples.

The CDR3 DNA reads TGTGCCACCAGCAGAGATTTCGGGAGTTACACAGATACGCAGTATTTT. Encoded protein: CATSRDFGSYTDTQYF. This sequence joins TRBV15 and TRBJ2-3; D possibly corresponds to TRBD2 (6 bases). V was cut by 0 bases and J by 2 bases, with 12 bases left in between. Germline V gene sequence: CDR1 LNHNV, CDR2 YYDKDF (reference sequence). The CDR3 contains 16 residues.